These 23 T cell receptor beta chains originate from one sample sequenced in a study of T cells after yellow fever vaccination. Each CDR3 protein gets one entry after TCRdb re-called the 5' RACE reads with MiXCR. The sample contains 620,000 or so distinct CDR3 sequences, more than 9% of which appear only once. Sequencing was performed on PBMCs, taken on the day of the yellow fever booster vaccination. All receptors derive from a man in his thirties or forties who received the YFV17D yellow fever vaccine.

This clonotype occurred a few times. This chain links TRBV2 with TRBJ2-5; 12 bases agree with TRBD2. Germline values: CDR1 SNHLY, CDR2 FYNNEI. The CDR3 loop spans 19 amino acids. The J segment lost 3 bases and the V segment lost 5 bases, leaving 16 bases of the junction unmatched. The CDR3, as DNA: TGTGCCAGCAGTCACCTAGCGGGAGGGCCAGCCCCGGGAAAAGAGACCCAGTACTTC. This encodes CASSHLAGGPAPGKETQYF.

The CDR3 bases are TGTGCCAGCAGTTATCCCGGGACACAAGGATACGAGCAGTACTTC. Its translation is CASSYPGTQGYEQYF. The rearrangement joins TRBV6-5 to TRBJ2-7; D might be TRBD1 (6 bases). The CDR3 consists of 15 residues. V gave up 3 bases and J gave up 4 bases, with 16 bases separating them. Germline assignment: CDR1 MNHEY and CDR2 SVGAGI.

The gene calls are TRBV9 and TRBJ2-5, with D possibly being TRBD1 (6 bases). This CDR3 is built from 14 residues. The germline gives CDR1 SGDLS, CDR2 YYNGEE. The germline V and J ends were trimmed by 3 bases and 1 base, with 10 bases remaining between them. The CDR3 region has the DNA TGTGCCAGCAGCGAGGACAGTACCCAAGAGACCCAGTACTTC. Its translation: CASSEDSTQETQYF.

This clonotype was detected a few times. The gene calls are TRBV9 and TRBJ2-3, with D tentatively TRBD1 or TRBD2 (5 bases each). There are 13 residues in the CDR3. Trimming removed 0 bases at V and 9 bases at J, with 11 bases between. From germline, CDR1 is SGDLS and CDR2 YYNGEE. Here the CDR3 DNA reads TGTGCCAGCAGCGTAGAGGGAGCAGGGACGCAGTATTTT. Amino acid sequence: CASSVEGAGTQYF.

This clonotype has a handful of counts. The V call is TRBV25-1, the J call TRBJ2-7; the D gene is possibly TRBD1 (5 bases). Germline CDR1 MGHDK, CDR2 SYGVNS. There are 14 residues in the CDR3. Deletions cut 2 bases from V and 5 bases from J, with 13 bases between. The CDR3 DNA follows: TGTGCCAGCAGTGAAGGGGCAGGGCCCCACGAGCAGTACTTC. Its protein product is CASSEGAGPHEQYF.

This chain uses TRBV29-1 with TRBJ2-5; 10 nucleotides align to TRBD2. The length of the CDR3 is 12 residues. Germline CDR1 and CDR2: SQVTM and ANQGSEA. The ends lost 7 bases at V and 5 bases at J; junction bases unmatched: 4. CDR3 residues: CSGGLAFETQYF. The CDR3 bases are TGCAGCGGGGGACTAGCGTTTGAGACCCAGTACTTC. The variable domain in full, with the rest retrieved from reference TRBV29-1 and TRBJ2-5, is SAVISQKPSRDICQRGTSLTIQCQVDSQVTMMFWYRQQPGQSLTLIATANQGSEATYESGFVIDKFPISRPNLTFSTLTVSNMSPEDSSIYLCSGGLAFETQYFGPGTRLLVL.

This clonotype has just a few counts. V and J are TRBV27 and TRBJ2-7; TRBD2 matches 9 bases. V lost 6 bases to trimming and J lost 12 bases; unmatched junction nucleotides: 9. In germline, CDR1 is MNHEY, CDR2 SMNVEV (reference sequence). There are 12 residues in the CDR3. The CDR3 sequence: CASRLSREGRYF. The CDR3 DNA is TGTGCCAGCAGACTTTCGCGGGAGGGCCGGTACTTC.

This clonotype was detected many times. The genes are TRBV7-8 and TRBJ2-5; a possible D gene is TRBD1 (6 bases). V lost 5 bases and J lost 4, with 17 bases in between. The germline V gene encodes CDR1 SGHVS and CDR2 FQNEAQ. This CDR3 comprises 15 residues. The CDR3 nucleotides are TGTGCCAGCAGCCCAAAGGACAGAAGTCCAGAGACCCAGTACTTC. Translation gives CASSPKDRSPETQYF.

This rearrangement joins TRBV15 to TRBJ2-5, with D possibly TRBD1 on 5 matching bases. V lost 3 bases and J 2 bases, leaving 7 bases between the germline ends. Germline V gene sequence: CDR1 LNHNV, CDR2 YYDKDF (reference sequence). The CDR3 extends over 13 amino acids. The CDR3 loop is CATSRQGQETQYF. CDR3 in DNA: TGTGCCACCAGCAGGCAGGGTCAAGAGACCCAGTACTTC.

The genes are TRBV6-5 and TRBJ1-2; D unclear. Germline-derived CDR1 and CDR2 are MNHEY and SVGAGI. CDR3 length: 14 amino acids. Trimming removed 4 bases from V and 2 bases from J, with 11 bases in between. The CDR3 loop reads CASSWINSNYGYTF. In nucleotides, the CDR3 is TGTGCCAGCAGTTGGATCAACTCAAACTATGGCTACACCTTC.

The chain is built from TRBV6-5 and TRBJ2-5, with a tentative D call TRBD1 (5 bases). CDR3 length: 14 amino acids. Germline V CDR1 and CDR2: MNHEY, SVGAGI. V was pared by 0 bases and J by 3 bases, with 8 bases between. The CDR3 DNA reads as TGTGCCAGCAGTTACTCCGCCAGGGAAGAGACCCAGTACTTC. It is translated as CASSYSAREETQYF.

This clonotype was seen a few times. The rearrangement uses TRBV6-5 and TRBJ2-3; 7 bases agree with TRBD2. J was trimmed by 8 bases and V by 3 bases; bases with no gene match: 11. The CDR3 has 15 amino acids. Germline loops: CDR1 MNHEY, CDR2 SVGAGI. The CDR3 DNA follows: TGTGCCAGCAGTTATGTTGCGGGAGAGGGTTTTACGCAGTATTTT. Protein product: CASSYVAGEGFTQYF.

The V call is TRBV5-5, the J call TRBJ2-1; 7 nucleotides align to TRBD2. Germline loops: CDR1 SGHKS, CDR2 YYEKEE (reference sequence). V gave up 4 bases and J gave up 3 bases; unmatched junction bases: 7. The CDR3 consists of 15 residues. CDR3 nucleotide sequence: TGTGCCAGCAGCCGTGGACTAGTCGGCTACAATGAGCAGTTCTTC. Its translation: CASSRGLVGYNEQFF. Variable domain in full (rest from reference TRBV5-5 and TRBJ2-1): DAGVTQSPTHLIKTRGQQVTLRCSPISGHKSVSWYQQVLGQGPQFIFQYYEKEERGRGNFPDRFSARQFPNYSSELNVNALLLGDSALYLCASSRGLVGYNEQFFGPGTRLTVL.

The rearrangement joins TRBV5-1 to TRBJ2-2; D ambiguous. The CDR3 runs 15 residues. Germline V gene data show CDR1 as SGHRS and CDR2 as YFSETQ. V lost 1 base and J lost 1, with 8 bases in between. Here the CDR3 reads CASSLQTQNTGELFF. Here the CDR3 DNA reads TGCGCCAGCAGCTTGCAGACCCAGAACACCGGGGAGCTGTTTTTT.

The chain employs TRBV15 and TRBJ2-1; 14 nucleotides align to TRBD2. The CDR3 length is 19 residues. Germline V gene data show CDR1 as LNHNV and CDR2 as YYDKDF (reference sequence). Germline trimming cut 4 bases from V and 0 bases from J; bases unmatched to any gene: 8. The CDR3 spells CATSTPGTSGRYSYNEQFF. The DNA for the CDR3 is TGTGCCACCAGCACACCCGGGACTAGCGGGAGATACTCCTACAATGAGCAGTTCTTC. Full variable domain (remainder filled in from reference TRBV15 and TRBJ2-1): DAMVIQNPRYQVTQFGKPVTLSCSQTLNHNVMYWYQQKSSQAPKLLFHYYDKDFNNEADTPDNFQSRRPNTSFCFLDIRSPGLGDTAMYLCATSTPGTSGRYSYNEQFFGPGTRLTVL.

Many counts were recorded for this clonotype. The chain is built from TRBV5-1 and TRBJ2-1; TRBD2 agrees at 9 bases. V lost 4 bases, J lost 4 bases, and 6 bases stayed unmatched. Germline V gene lookup returns CDR1 SGHRS and CDR2 YFSETQ. The CDR3 runs to 15 residues. The chain's CDR3 is CASSARTSVYNEQFF. The CDR3 region has the DNA TGCGCCAGCAGCGCCAGGACTAGCGTATACAATGAGCAGTTCTTC.

The V and J genes are TRBV20-1 and TRBJ2-3, with TRBD2 matching 15 bases. Germline V lookup: CDR1 DFQATT, CDR2 SNEGSKA (reference sequence). J was trimmed by 8 bases and V by 5 bases; bases with no gene match: 8. This CDR3 is 15 amino acids long. The DNA of the CDR3 is TGCAGTGCTCAAACCGGGACTAGCGGGAGGTCTACGCAGTATTTT. It encodes CSAQTGTSGRSTQYF.

This clonotype has just a few counts. This chain uses TRBV9 with TRBJ2-7; 8 bases are a match to TRBD1. The V gene end was trimmed by 2 bases and the J gene end by 4 bases; junction bases not matched to a gene: 5. Per the germline V gene, CDR1 is SGDLS and CDR2 is YYNGEE. There are 14 residues in the CDR3. CDR3 coding DNA: TGTGCCAGCAGCGTCACAGGGGGTGGTTACGAGCAGTACTTC. Its translation: CASSVTGGGYEQYF.

J is TRBJ1-1 and V is TRBV5-1; 9 nucleotides agree with TRBD1. Germline CDR1 reads SGHRS; CDR2 reads YFSETQ. The J segment lost 4 bases and the V segment lost 4 bases, leaving 11 bases of the junction unmatched. The CDR3 runs to 16 residues. CDR3 amino acids: CASSPQGAQFPTEAFF. The DNA for the CDR3 is TGCGCCAGCAGCCCACAGGGGGCCCAGTTTCCCACTGAAGCTTTCTTT.

This clonotype showed up just a few times. V gene TRBV20-1 combines with J gene TRBJ1-2, with D unresolved. Germline values: CDR1 DFQATT, CDR2 SNEGSKA (reference sequence). The CDR3 extends over 12 amino acids. V shed 2 bases and J shed 3 bases, with 7 bases lying between them. This CDR3 is CSARQDYYGYTF. CDR3 coding DNA: TGCAGTGCTAGACAGGATTACTATGGCTACACCTTC.

This rearrangement joins TRBV29-1 to TRBJ2-7; D remains unclear. V dropped 3 bases and J dropped 0 bases, with 9 bases sitting between them. Germline V gene lookup returns CDR1 SQVTM and CDR2 ANQGSEA. The CDR3 is 13 residues long. For the CDR3, the DNA is TGCAGCGTTGAGGAGACGGCCTCCTACGAGCAGTACTTC. Translating it yields CSVEETASYEQYF.

The chain combines TRBV7-2 with TRBJ2-3, with TRBD2 matching 7 bases. This CDR3 has 17 amino acids. V lost 5 bases, J lost 6 bases, and 17 bases stayed unmatched. Germline V gene sequence: CDR1 SGHTA, CDR2 FQGNSA. CDR3 protein: CASSRLTSAGWGDTQYF. CDR3 bases: TGTGCCAGCAGCCGACTTACTAGCGCGGGGTGGGGGGATACGCAGTATTTT.

This clonotype was counted only a few times. The V gene is TRBV20-1, the J gene TRBJ2-1; no clear D. Germline CDR1 is DFQATT and CDR2 is SNEGSKA (reference sequence). The CDR3 contains 13 residues. V dropped 7 bases and J dropped 9 bases, with 19 bases sitting between them. Here the CDR3 reads CSVLSGPFPEQFF. CDR3 DNA sequence: TGCAGTGTCCTCTCCGGGCCTTTCCCTGAGCAGTTCTTC.